The clone carrying this TCR beta chain was detected many times. Its antigen is unidentified. This entry comes from a study of CD8 T cells in ankylosing spondylitis. The study's findings and limits: Disease-linked clones proved CD8+ and comparatively uncommon in peripheral blood.

TCRdb itself ran the 5' RACE reads through MiXCR, one entry per CDR3 protein. The sample carries some 150,000 distinct CDR3 sequences, approximately 10% recorded once. The CDR3 sequence is 13 residues long. The sequenced sample consisted of blood, either unsorted or a sorted T cell fraction (not recorded which). The chain has TRBV21-1 and TRBJ1-6; the table calls TRBD1, which could not be checked here. TRBV21-1 is a documented pseudogene. This sequence originates from a female donor with ankylosing spondylitis or in good health (not recorded which). The CDR3 DNA reads as TGTGCCAGCAGCATCAAGGGGTTCCCGGCCCTCCACTTT. Encoded protein: CASSIKGFPALHF.